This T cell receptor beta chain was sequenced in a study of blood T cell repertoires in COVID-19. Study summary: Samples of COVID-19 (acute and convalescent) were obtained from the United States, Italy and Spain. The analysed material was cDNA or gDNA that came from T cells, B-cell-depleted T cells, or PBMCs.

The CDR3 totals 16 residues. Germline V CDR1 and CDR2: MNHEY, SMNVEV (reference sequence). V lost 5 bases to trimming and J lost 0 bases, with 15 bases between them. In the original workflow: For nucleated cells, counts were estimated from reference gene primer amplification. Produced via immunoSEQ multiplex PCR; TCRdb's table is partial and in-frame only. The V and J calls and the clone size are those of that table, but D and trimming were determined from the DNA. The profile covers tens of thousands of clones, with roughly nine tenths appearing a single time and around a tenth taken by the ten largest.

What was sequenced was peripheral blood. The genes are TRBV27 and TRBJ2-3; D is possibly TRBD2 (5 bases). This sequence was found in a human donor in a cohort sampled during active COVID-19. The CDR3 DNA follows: TGTGCCAGCAGTACCTCGAGGGATCCTAGCACAGATACGCAGTATTTT. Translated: CASSTSRDPSTDTQYF.